This TCR beta chain was observed in a study of T cells expressing NK-cell markers. Whole-study context: Seven donors tested HCMV-seropositive and one tested seronegative among the eight sequenced.

TCRdb re-called the 5' RACE reads, yielding one record per CDR3 amino acid sequence without DNA. The listing records about 390,000 distinct CDR3 sequences. Comment on this clonotype: Its cognate antigen is unknown.

Study outcomes and limitations: NKG2C+ dominant clonotype frequencies in over 5 donors were about 1.0-7.0% of CD8+ T cells. It remained uncertain whether the expanded NKG2C+ T cell clones were specific for HCMV antigens.

Germline V gene data show CDR1 as LGHNA and CDR2 as YNFKEQ. The CDR3 is 15 residues long. The chain has TRBV4-2 and TRBJ2-7; TCRdb calls TRBD2, which cannot be checked without DNA. The sequenced sample was blood T cells: a sorted CD56 or NKG2C T cell subset, CD4+ or CD8+ T cells, or bulk PBMC T cells (not recorded which). The receptor's source is a woman aged 45 to 65 in good health. CDR3 loop: CASRVGLAVSYEQYF.